The 26 T cell receptor beta chains given below trace back to one sample, sequenced in a study of blood T cell repertoires in COVID-19. Sequenced by immunoSEQ multiplex PCR; TCRdb stores in-frame clones only, minus some. The data hold about 130,000 clones, with approximately 84% observed a single time. The sequencing sample was made of peripheral blood. Source of these receptors: a man aged 70-80 years with acute or convalescent COVID-19.

The chain combines TRBV9 with TRBJ1-3, with a weak D call TRBD1 (5 bases). Per the germline V gene, CDR1 is SGDLS and CDR2 is YYNGEE. V was shortened by 1 base and J by 9 bases, with 17 bases between the two germline ends. The CDR3 contains 15 residues. CDR3 sequence: CASSVSDAVGGTIYF. Here the CDR3 DNA reads TGTGCCAGCAGCGTAAGTGACGCGGTCGGGGGCACCATATATTTT.

The chain combines TRBV3-1 (or the pseudogene TRBV3-2) with TRBJ1-1, with D perhaps matching TRBD1 (6 bases). This CDR3 spans 14 amino acids. Germline assignment: CDR1 LGHDT and CDR2 YNNKEL (reference sequence). V gave up 4 bases and J gave up 5 bases, with 14 bases separating them. CDR3 bases: TGTGCCAGCAGCCGGCGGGGGGCGCAAACTGAAGCTTTCTTT. As protein: CASSRRGAQTEAFF.

This chain uses TRBV4-1 with TRBJ2-3, with D uncertain. The CDR3 is 14 amino acids. Germline values: CDR1 MGHRA, CDR2 YSYEKL. Trimming stripped 0 bases from V and 6 bases from J, with 10 bases between. The CDR3 DNA follows: TGCGCCAGCAGCCAAGAACTGTCGGAGGATACGCAGTATTTT. It yields the protein CASSQELSEDTQYF.

The V gene is TRBV5-1, the J gene TRBJ2-1; possible D gene TRBD1, 5 bases. The CDR3 is 13 residues long. Trimming cost V 0 bases and J 9 bases, with 10 bases left between them. Germline loops: CDR1 SGHRS, CDR2 YFSETQ. The CDR3 DNA is TGCGCCAGCAGCTTGGCCGCAGGGTTTGAGCAGTTCTTC. The encoded protein is CASSLAAGFEQFF.

This rearrangement joins TRBV2 to TRBJ2-4, with 7 bases fitting TRBD1. After removal of 8 bases from V and 3 bases from J, the junction contained 1 base not matched to a gene. Germline values: CDR1 SNHLY, CDR2 FYNNEI. This CDR3 spans 12 amino acids. CDR3 protein: CASGTVKNIQYF. The CDR3 DNA follows: TGTGCCAGCGGGACAGTCAAAAACATTCAGTACTTC.

This clone was seen just once. This rearrangement joins TRBV19 to TRBJ2-2, with a weak D call TRBD2 (6 bases). Germline lookup yields CDR1 LNHDA and CDR2 SQIVND (reference sequence). The V end lost 2 bases, the J end lost 2 bases, and 12 bases lay between the germline ends. The CDR3 totals 16 residues. The DNA of the CDR3 is TGTGCCAGTAGTATAATACATAGCGGAAACACCGGGGAGCTGTTTTTT. It specifies CASSIIHSGNTGELFF.

The V gene is TRBV6-5, the J gene TRBJ2-1, with 7 nucleotides matching TRBD2. Germline CDR1 and CDR2: MNHEY and SVGAGI. The V and J ends lost 7 bases and 10 bases, in that order; junction bases with no gene match: 7. The CDR3 sequence is 12 residues long. This CDR3 is CASTSPAGEQFF. CDR3 DNA: TGTGCCAGCACCTCCCCAGCGGGGGAGCAGTTCTTC.

The chain is built from TRBV5-1 and TRBJ2-5, with D maybe TRBD1 (5 bases). Germline assignment: CDR1 SGHRS and CDR2 YFSETQ. V was trimmed by 5 bases and J by 4 bases, leaving 12 bases between them. This CDR3 contains 13 residues. The CDR3 bases are TGCGCCAGCAGTCCCAGGGCTGGAGAGACCCAGTACTTC. Translating gives CASSPRAGETQYF.

This chain joins TRBV18 and TRBJ2-7; possible D gene TRBD2, 6 bases. CDR3 size: 13 residues. The V gene's germline CDR1 is KGHSH and CDR2 LQKENI. Trimming removed 0 bases at V and 6 bases at J, with 9 bases between. CDR3 nucleotides: TGTGCCAGCTCACCACCGCTGGGACTCGAGCAGTACTTC. Translating gives CASSPPLGLEQYF. Looking up the rest from reference TRBV18 and TRBJ2-7 gives the full variable domain: NAGVMQNPRHLVRRRGQEARLRCSPMKGHSHVYWYRQLPEEGLKFMVYLQKENIIDESGMPKERFSAEFPKEGPSILRIQQVVRGDSAAYFCASSPPLGLEQYFGPGTRLTVT.

The gene calls are TRBV4-1 and TRBJ2-7, with D uncertain. The V end lost 4 bases, the J end lost 3 bases, and 10 bases lay between the germline ends. CDR1 is MGHRA and CDR2 is YSYEKL in the germline V gene. The CDR3 has 13 amino acids. CDR3 residues: CASSLRVLYEQYF. Here the CDR3 DNA reads TGCGCCAGCAGCCTCCGGGTCCTCTACGAGCAGTACTTC.

This sequence joins TRBV2 and TRBJ2-3; D possibly corresponds to TRBD1 (5 bases). The CDR3 consists of 16 residues. Trimming took 8 bases from V and 2 from J, leaving 20 bases between them. Germline CDR1 and CDR2: SNHLY and FYNNEI. The CDR3 region is CASWTTQNTFTDTQYF. The CDR3 DNA is TGTGCCAGCTGGACAACCCAGAACACGTTCACAGATACGCAGTATTTT. The whole variable domain, filled in from reference TRBV2 and TRBJ2-3, reads EPEVTQTPSHQVTQMGQEVILRCVPISNHLYFYWYRQILGQKVEFLVSFYNNEISEKSEIFDDQFSVERPDGSNFTLKIRSTKLEDSAMYFCASWTTQNTFTDTQYFGPGTRLTVL.

The chain joins TRBV5-1 to TRBJ1-6; no definite D call. The germline V gene has CDR1 SGHRS and CDR2 YFSETQ. The V and J ends lost 0 bases and 7 bases respectively, with 8 bases between them. The CDR3 length is 14 residues. For the CDR3, the DNA is TGCGCCAGCAGCTTGGAAGGAGGGAATTCACCCCTCCACTTT. This gives the protein CASSLEGGNSPLHF.

The rearrangement uses TRBV29-1 and TRBJ1-4, with TRBD1 matching 7 bases. Looked up from germline, CDR1 is SQVTM and CDR2 is ANQGSEA. This CDR3 comprises 12 residues. CDR3 DNA sequence: TGCAGGGCCTCGGGACAGAATGAAAAACTGTTTTTT. This codes for CRASGQNEKLFF.

This chain uses TRBV4-2 with TRBJ1-5; 10 positions agree with TRBD1. The V segment lost 4 bases and the J segment 7 bases; nucleotides outside the gene matches: 13. CDR1 is LGHNA, CDR2 YNFKEQ, per germline. This CDR3 is built from 17 residues. Here the CDR3 DNA reads TGTGCCAGCAGCCCTTCTTCCGGGACAGGGGTCGGACAGCCCCAGCATTTT. This encodes CASSPSSGTGVGQPQHF.

This chain connects TRBV7-8 to TRBJ2-7; the match to TRBD1 covers 7 bases. The CDR3 extends over 15 amino acids. Germline V CDR1 and CDR2: SGHVS, FQNEAQ. Trimming removed 0 bases from V and 2 bases from J; junction bases left unmatched: 4. This CDR3 reads CASSLAGTAPYEQYF. CDR3 coding DNA: TGTGCCAGCAGCTTAGCGGGGACAGCCCCCTACGAGCAGTACTTC.

A single count supports this clone. The chain combines TRBV7-9 with TRBJ1-4; no reliable D call. V gave up 5 bases and J gave up 2 bases, with 9 bases separating them. The length of the CDR3 is 14 residues. Germline V gene sequence: CDR1 SEHNR, CDR2 FQNEAQ (reference sequence). CDR3 in amino acids: CASSVRETNEKLFF. The DNA of the CDR3 is TGTGCCAGCAGCGTGAGGGAGACTAATGAAAAACTGTTTTTT.

This clone was recorded a few times. The chain employs TRBV3-1 (or the pseudogene TRBV3-2) and TRBJ1-6; possible D gene TRBD1, 6 bases. V lost 0 bases and J lost 14, with 17 bases in between. Germline CDR1 LGHDT, CDR2 YNNKEL (reference sequence). This CDR3 region has 15 residues. CDR3: CASSQEGGGLRTLHF. CDR3 DNA sequence: TGTGCCAGCAGCCAAGAAGGGGGGGGGCTTAGGACCCTCCACTTT.

V gene TRBV5-1 combines with J gene TRBJ2-3, with 13 bases that match TRBD2. V was pared by 4 bases and J by 4 bases, with 6 bases of the junction left unmatched. The germline V gene has CDR1 SGHRS and CDR2 YFSETQ. This CDR3 is built from 16 residues. CDR3 bases: TGCGCCAGCAGCCGTACTAGCGGGGGGGCCCCAGATACGCAGTATTTT. It encodes CASSRTSGGAPDTQYF.

The chain has TRBV4-2 and TRBJ2-2; perhaps TRBD1 as D (5 bases). The CDR3 consists of 16 residues. CDR1 is LGHNA, CDR2 YNFKEQ, per germline. V dropped 2 bases and J dropped 6 bases, with 16 bases sitting between them. Written as DNA, the CDR3 is TGTGCCAGCAGCCAAAAAAAAGGGGCTAGTCCCGGGGAGCTGTTTTTT. Protein product: CASSQKKGASPGELFF.

This sequence joins TRBV28 and TRBJ1-3; the D gene is possibly TRBD1 (5 bases). There are 17 residues in the CDR3. The V gene lost 4 bases and the J gene lost 4 bases, with 20 bases spanning the gap. From germline, CDR1 is MDHEN and CDR2 SYDVKM. The CDR3 reads CASSSPWGGAGGNTIYF. The CDR3, as DNA: TGTGCCAGCAGTTCCCCCTGGGGGGGAGCGGGGGGAAACACCATATATTTT.

The chain couples TRBV6-5 to TRBJ1-6, with 7 positions matching TRBD1. Germline trimming cut 4 bases from V and 5 bases from J; bases unmatched to any gene: 8. The CDR3 contains 16 residues. Germline V gives CDR1 MNHEY, CDR2 SVGAGI. The CDR3 here is CASSSETGNDNSPLHF. The CDR3 coding sequence is TGTGCCAGCAGTTCCGAGACAGGGAACGATAATTCACCCCTCCACTTT.

The J gene is TRBJ1-2, the V gene TRBV12-5, with D possibly being TRBD1 (6 bases). Germline lookup yields CDR1 LGHNT and CDR2 FRNRAP. This CDR3 has 17 residues. V dropped 1 base and J dropped 4 bases, with 19 bases sitting between them. DNA of the CDR3: TGTGCTAGTGGTTTGGAAGAGGGGGGGCGTACCTTCTATGGCTACACCTTC. Protein sequence: CASGLEEGGRTFYGYTF.

The rearrangement links TRBV4-2 to TRBJ2-1; D not resolved. V lost 4 bases to trimming and J lost 0 bases, with 10 bases between them. CDR3 length: 15 amino acids. Germline lookup yields CDR1 LGHNA and CDR2 YNFKEQ. This CDR3 reads CASSLRYHSYNEQFF. The CDR3, as DNA: TGTGCCAGCAGCCTCAGGTACCACTCCTACAATGAGCAGTTCTTC.

CDR3 sequence (DNA): TGTGCCAGCTCGCAGTGGCGAGGCGGGGAGGGTGAGCAGTTCTTC. Its translation is CASSQWRGGEGEQFF. The rearrangement joins TRBV18 to TRBJ2-1, with TRBD2 identical over 7 bases. Germline CDR1 is KGHSH and CDR2 is LQKENI. This CDR3 contains 15 residues. The trim removed 6 bases at V and 9 bases at J, leaving 14 bases unmatched.

This chain joins TRBV5-1 and TRBJ2-1, with TRBD2 matching 11 bases. Germline values: CDR1 SGHRS, CDR2 YFSETQ. The CDR3 length is 16 residues. Trimming cost V 4 bases and J 2 bases; bases outside gene matches: 5. CDR3 in amino acids: CASSLAGLAAYNEQFF. The DNA of the CDR3 is TGCGCCAGCAGCCTAGCGGGACTAGCGGCCTACAATGAGCAGTTCTTC.

The chain couples TRBV2 to TRBJ1-6, with D possibly matching TRBD1 (5 bases). This CDR3 has 15 amino acids. V was cut by 6 bases and J by 6 bases, with 15 bases left in between. Germline-derived CDR1 and CDR2 are SNHLY and FYNNEI. This CDR3 is CASRAQGNGNSPLHF. The CDR3 nucleotides are TGTGCCAGCAGAGCCCAGGGTAATGGTAATTCACCCCTCCACTTT.